Below are 28 T cell receptor beta chains sequenced from a single sample in a study of blood T cell repertoires in COVID-19. TCRdb's copy holds only in-frame clones and misses some; the assay was immunoSEQ multiplex PCR. Of approximately 190,000 clones in the sample, 82% are singletons; the top ten hold 4% to 6.5%. The sequenced material came from PBMCs or T cells enriched from blood (not recorded which). The receptors originated from an older woman with acute COVID-19.

This chain uses TRBV6-6 with TRBJ2-3; TRBD1 might be the D (6 bases). The CDR3 runs to 13 residues. Per the germline V gene, CDR1 is MNHNY and CDR2 is SVGAGI (reference sequence). The ends were cut back, 6 bases at V and 3 bases at J, with 10 bases in the middle. CDR3 nucleotides: TGTGCCAGCAGCCAAGGGACAACAGATACGCAGTATTTT. It encodes CASSQGTTDTQYF.

The chain recombines TRBV7-2 with TRBJ2-1; 7 positions match TRBD2. CDR1 is SGHTA, CDR2 FQGNSA, per germline. The junction had 4 bases not matched to a gene; V was cut back by 1 base and J by 4 bases. The CDR3 runs 15 residues. CDR3 residues: CASSLGGRVYNEQFF. The CDR3 DNA reads as TGTGCCAGCAGCTTAGGGGGGAGGGTATACAATGAGCAGTTCTTC.

V usage is TRBV4-1 and J usage is TRBJ2-7; 7 bases fit TRBD1. The CDR3 spans 14 residues. Germline V gene sequence: CDR1 MGHRA, CDR2 YSYEKL. V lost 4 bases, J lost 9 bases, and 12 bases stayed unmatched. CDR3 amino acids: CASSRQGQNEGQYF. The CDR3 DNA reads TGCGCCAGCAGCCGTCAGGGACAGAACGAGGGGCAGTACTTC.

This chain joins TRBV6-6 and TRBJ2-3, with TRBD2 identical over 9 bases. V lost 8 bases and J lost 6; bases outside the gene matches: 6. This CDR3 has 13 residues. Germline V lookup: CDR1 MNHNY, CDR2 SVGAGI (reference sequence). This CDR3 is CASGGRGEDTQYF. CDR3 sequence (DNA): TGTGCCAGCGGCGGGAGGGGAGAGGATACGCAGTATTTT.

The rearrangement uses TRBV14 and TRBJ2-1; the match to TRBD2 covers 13 bases. V lost 4 bases and J lost 0; bases outside the gene matches: 9. The CDR3 has 19 residues. The germline CDR1 and CDR2 sequences are SGHDN and FVKESK. The chain's CDR3 is CASSPFGLAGDDSYNEQFF. CDR3 DNA: TGTGCCAGCAGCCCCTTTGGACTAGCGGGGGATGACTCCTACAATGAGCAGTTCTTC.

The CDR3 sequence: CATSRGGTGNTIYF. The CDR3 coding sequence is TGTGCCACCAGCAGAGGAGGGACTGGAAACACCATATATTTT. The chain carries TRBV15 and TRBJ1-3; no clear D. The CDR3 is 14 amino acids. Germline V gene data show CDR1 as LNHNV and CDR2 as YYDKDF (reference sequence). Trimming removed 1 base from V and 2 bases from J, with 6 bases in between.

The V gene is TRBV10-3, the J gene TRBJ1-2; 9 bases line up with TRBD1. V lost 10 bases and J lost 11; bases outside the gene matches: 11. The germline gives CDR1 ENHRY, CDR2 SYGVKD. CDR3 length equals 12 residues. CDR3 protein: CATNPGQGDYTF. The CDR3 DNA follows: TGTGCCACAAATCCGGGACAGGGAGATTACACCTTC.

The sample holds a few counts of this clone. The chain employs TRBV5-4 and TRBJ2-2; D is possibly TRBD2 (5 bases). CDR1 SGHNT and CDR2 YYREEE come from the germline V gene (reference sequence). The CDR3 has 15 residues. The V and J ends lost 0 bases and 6 bases respectively, with 12 bases between them. In DNA, the CDR3 is TGTGCCAGCAGCTTGGGGGGAGAGTCGTCCGGGGAGCTGTTTTTT. Encoded protein: CASSLGGESSGELFF. The entire variable domain, with the rest obtained from reference TRBV5-4 and TRBJ2-2, is as follows: ETGVTQSPTHLIKTRGQQVTLRCSSQSGHNTVSWYQQALGQGPQFIFQYYREEENGRGNFPPRFSGLQFPNYSSELNVNALELDDSALYLCASSLGGESSGELFFGEGSRLTVL.

The rearrangement links TRBV6-2 or TRBV6-3 to TRBJ2-2; 8 nucleotides match TRBD2. With 4 bases clipped from V and 5 bases from J, the junction kept 9 bases outside the gene matches. The CDR3 consists of 16 residues. Germline CDR1 MNHEY, CDR2 SVGEGT. CDR3 DNA sequence: TGTGCCAGCAGTTTGGCAGCGGGAGTCGGGACCGGGGAGCTGTTTTTT. Protein sequence: CASSLAAGVGTGELFF.

This clone was detected only once. The chain recombines TRBV18 with TRBJ2-4; TRBD1 matches 8 bases. This CDR3 spans 14 amino acids. Looked up from germline, CDR1 is KGHSH and CDR2 is LQKENI. Losses at the gene ends were 6 bases for V and 2 bases for J; bases not matched to a gene: 3. CDR3 loop: CASSVRGPKNIQYF. CDR3 coding DNA: TGTGCCAGCTCGGTCAGGGGGCCCAAAAACATTCAGTACTTC.

This chain joins TRBV5-4 and TRBJ2-4; 7 bases are a match to TRBD1. The CDR3 loop spans 14 amino acids. CDR1 SGHNT and CDR2 YYREEE come from the germline V gene (reference sequence). V lost 3 bases to trimming and J lost 7 bases; unmatched junction nucleotides: 7. Written as DNA, the CDR3 is TGTGCCAGCAGCTACACCGGGACAGCTAACATTCAGTACTTC. It specifies CASSYTGTANIQYF.

This clone came up a few times. The junction departs from the called germline gene at one end, perhaps through a read error. V usage is TRBV14 and J usage is TRBJ1-6, with D maybe TRBD1 (6 bases). The germline gives CDR1 SGHDN, CDR2 FVKESK. This CDR3 is 15 amino acids long. DNA of the CDR3: TGTGCCAGCAGGCAAGGACAGTCGTATAATTCACCCCTCCACTTT. Its protein is CASRQGQSYNSPLHF. Together with reference TRBV14 and TRBJ1-6, the CDR3 gives the full variable domain: EAGVTQFPSHSVIEKGQTVTLRCDPISGHDNLYWYRRVMGKEIKFLLHFVKESKQDESGMPNNRFLAERTGGTYSTLKVQPAELEDSGVYFCASRQGQSYNSPLHFGNGTRLTVT.

This rearrangement joins TRBV5-8 to TRBJ2-3; possible D gene TRBD2, 7 bases. V lost 0 bases and J lost 0, with 11 bases in between. Germline V gene sequence: CDR1 SGHTS, CDR2 YDEGEE. CDR3 size: 16 residues. The CDR3 loop is CASSLGAGASTDTQYF. The CDR3 nucleotides read TGTGCCAGCAGCTTGGGGGCGGGGGCTAGCACAGATACGCAGTATTTT.

V usage is TRBV6-2 or TRBV6-3 and J usage is TRBJ2-7; tentative D call: TRBD2 (6 bases). This CDR3 has 16 residues. Trimming shortened V by 0 bases and J by 4 bases, and 16 bases separated the two germline ends. Per the germline V gene, CDR1 is MNHEY and CDR2 is SVGEGT. CDR3 sequence reads: CASSYSSPGGDYEQYV. CDR3 nucleotide sequence: TGTGCCAGCAGTTACTCAAGCCCGGGCGGGGATTACGAGCAGTACGTC.

The V call is TRBV11-3, the J call TRBJ1-2; 9 bases align to TRBD1. The CDR3 contains 13 residues. V was pared by 5 bases and J by 7 bases, with 5 bases of the junction left unmatched. Germline CDR1 is SGHNT and CDR2 is YENEEA. CDR3 DNA sequence: TGTGCCAGCAGCAAATCGACAGGGGGTGGCTACACCTTC. Translating it yields CASSKSTGGGYTF.

The count of this clone is one. The chain couples TRBV30 to TRBJ1-3, with no clear D. Germline V gives CDR1 GTSNPN, CDR2 SVGIG (reference sequence). The V end was cut by 4 bases, the J end by 2 bases, with 6 bases between. CDR3 length equals 12 residues. The CDR3 is CAWKGAGNTIYF. CDR3 DNA: TGTGCCTGGAAAGGAGCTGGAAACACCATATATTTT.

The chain carries TRBV28 and TRBJ2-7; the match to TRBD1 covers 7 bases. CDR1 and CDR2 (germline): MDHEN, SYDVKM. The CDR3 is 12 amino acids. CDR3 DNA: TGTACCACCGGCAGGGGGTCCTACGAGCAGTACGTC. Translating gives CTTGRGSYEQYV.

The J gene is TRBJ1-1, the V gene TRBV28, with TRBD1 matching 9 bases. Germline CDR1 reads MDHEN; CDR2 reads SYDVKM. Trimming removed 7 bases from V and 11 bases from J; junction bases left unmatched: 8. The CDR3 runs 12 residues. The CDR3 region has the DNA TGTGCCAGCACCAAGCCCGGACAGGGGGCTTTCTTT. Protein sequence: CASTKPGQGAFF. Full variable domain (remainder filled in from reference TRBV28 and TRBJ1-1): DVKVTQSSRYLVKRTGEKVFLECVQDMDHENMFWYRQDPGLGLRLIYFSYDVKMKEKGDIPEGYSVSREKKERFSLILESASTNQTSMYLCASTKPGQGAFFGQGTRLTVV.

The rearrangement links TRBV28 to TRBJ1-6, with D possibly being TRBD1 (6 bases). Trimming left V 5 bases short and J 15 bases short, with 14 bases between. Germline V gene sequence: CDR1 MDHEN, CDR2 SYDVKM. The CDR3 is 12 residues long. In DNA, the CDR3 is TGTGCCAGCAGTGCGTCAGGGGTAGTCCTCCACTTT. Amino acids: CASSASGVVLHF.

The chain carries TRBV4-3 and TRBJ2-1; TRBD1 matches 12 bases. This CDR3 spans 16 amino acids. Trimming cost V 1 base and J 7 bases; bases outside gene matches: 5. Germline CDR1 LGHNA, CDR2 YSLEER. This CDR3 is CASSQVPGQGANEQFF. In DNA form, the CDR3 reads TGCGCCAGCAGCCAAGTTCCGGGACAGGGGGCAAATGAGCAGTTCTTC.

The sample holds one count of this clone. This chain uses TRBV4-2 with TRBJ2-1; 8 nucleotides align to TRBD2. The ends lost 0 bases at V and 4 bases at J; junction bases unmatched: 8. CDR3 length: 17 amino acids. Per the germline V gene, CDR1 is LGHNA and CDR2 is YNFKEQ. The CDR3 nucleotides are TGTGCCAGCAGCCAAGATAGCGGTAGCGGGATGTACAATGAGCAGTTCTTC. It is translated as CASSQDSGSGMYNEQFF.

V gene TRBV10-3 combines with J gene TRBJ2-5; 9 bases are a match to TRBD1. CDR3 size: 14 residues. V lost 6 bases to trimming and J lost 5 bases; unmatched junction nucleotides: 7. Germline V gene sequence: CDR1 ENHRY, CDR2 SYGVKD. This CDR3 reads CAIRGQGQTETQYF. The CDR3 nucleotides are TGTGCCATCAGGGGACAGGGACAAACGGAGACCCAGTACTTC.

The rearrangement joins TRBV4-3 to TRBJ2-5; maybe TRBD2 (5 bases). The CDR3 totals 13 residues. The V end lost 4 bases, the J end lost 4 bases, and 10 bases lay between the germline ends. Germline values: CDR1 LGHNA, CDR2 YSLEER. The CDR3 spells CASSPGGRETQYF. Written as DNA, the CDR3 is TGCGCCAGCAGCCCCGGAGGTCGAGAGACCCAGTACTTC.

This CDR3 reads CASSQDNRGNNYGYTF. CDR3 DNA sequence: TGCGCCAGCAGCCAAGATAACAGGGGAAATAACTATGGCTACACCTTC. The rearrangement uses TRBV4-3 and TRBJ1-2, with TRBD1 matching over 7 bases. This CDR3 has 16 residues. With V trimmed by 0 bases and J by 1 base, 5 bases remained unmatched. The germline V gene has CDR1 LGHNA and CDR2 YSLEER.

V and J are TRBV7-2 and TRBJ2-2, with TRBD2 identical over 15 bases. The CDR3 totals 18 residues. Germline loops: CDR1 SGHTA, CDR2 FQGNSA. V shed 5 bases and J 4 bases; nucleotides not matched to a gene: 8. CDR3: CASSRGLAGGYGTGELFF. CDR3 coding DNA: TGTGCCAGCAGCCGCGGACTAGCGGGAGGGTATGGCACCGGGGAGCTGTTTTTT. The whole variable domain, remainder taken from reference TRBV7-2 and TRBJ2-2, is GAGVSQSPSNKVTEKGKDVELRCDPISGHTALYWYRQSLGQGLEFLIYFQGNSAPDKSGLPSDRFSAERTGGSVSTLTIQRTQQEDSAVYLCASSRGLAGGYGTGELFFGEGSRLTVL.

The gene calls are TRBV5-1 and TRBJ2-5; 8 bases align to TRBD1. Unmatched junction bases numbered 6, after V lost 4 bases and J lost 4 bases. Looked up from germline, CDR1 is SGHRS and CDR2 is YFSETQ. This CDR3 contains 14 residues. CDR3 DNA sequence: TGCGCCAGCAGCATCAGCAGGGGGCGAGAGACCCAGTACTTC. This encodes CASSISRGRETQYF.

This chain uses TRBV7-9 with TRBJ2-5; 10 bases agree with TRBD2. The CDR3 is 16 amino acids. Germline V gene lookup returns CDR1 SEHNR and CDR2 FQNEAQ (reference sequence). With 3 bases clipped from V and 4 bases from J, the junction kept 8 bases outside the gene matches. The CDR3 coding sequence is TGTGCCAGCAGCTTTTTGCTAGCGGGAGTAAGAGAGACCCAGTACTTC. It specifies CASSFLLAGVRETQYF.

The chain is built from TRBV18 and TRBJ2-7, with 7 bases lining up with TRBD1. Trimming cost V 4 bases and J 2 bases; bases outside gene matches: 5. In germline, CDR1 is KGHSH, CDR2 LQKENI. The CDR3 contains 14 residues. The CDR3 region is CASSRAQGPYEQYV. CDR3 nucleotides: TGTGCCAGCTCACGGGCACAGGGGCCCTACGAGCAGTACGTC.